One and the same sample provided the 27 T cell receptor beta chains below, sequenced in a study of blood T cell repertoires in COVID-19. Using immunoSEQ multiplex PCR, the repertoire was profiled, and TCRdb retains in-frame clones only, with some absent. This sample has about 160,000 clones; 85% occur once, and the top ten carry 3% to 4%. Specimen: peripheral blood. All receptors derive from a human donor with acute or convalescent COVID-19. The donor label of this sample is uncertain.

The V call is TRBV18, the J call TRBJ1-5; maybe TRBD1 (5 bases). Germline V gives CDR1 KGHSH, CDR2 LQKENI. The CDR3 extends over 13 amino acids. Trimming cost V 3 bases and J 7 bases, with 10 bases left between them. As DNA, the CDR3 is TGTGCCAGCTCACCCAACGGGGGGCAGCCCCAGCATTTT. It is translated as CASSPNGGQPQHF.

The gene calls are TRBV2 and TRBJ2-5; 13 bases line up with TRBD2. V lost 0 bases, J lost 1 base, and 2 bases stayed unmatched. The length of the CDR3 is 17 residues. Looked up from germline, CDR1 is SNHLY and CDR2 is FYNNEI. CDR3 residues: CASSEAGLAGPQETQYF. The CDR3 DNA sequence: TGTGCCAGCAGTGAAGCGGGACTAGCGGGGCCCCAAGAGACCCAGTACTTC.

The chain joins TRBV11-3 to TRBJ1-2; 9 bases map to TRBD1. Per germline, CDR1 SGHNT and CDR2 YENEEA. V was pared by 2 bases and J by 6 bases, with 7 bases of the junction left unmatched. This CDR3 region has 15 residues. For the CDR3, the DNA is TGTGCCAGCAGCTTAATGAACAGGGGGCTCGATGGCTACACCTTC. This translates into CASSLMNRGLDGYTF.

The chain has TRBV7-2 and TRBJ1-5; D unresolved. The CDR3 loop spans 14 amino acids. V was cut by 5 bases and J by 2 bases, with 10 bases left in between. Germline V gene lookup returns CDR1 SGHTA and CDR2 FQGNSA. This CDR3 is CASSVKGGNQPQHF. The CDR3 nucleotides read TGTGCCAGCAGCGTGAAAGGAGGCAATCAGCCCCAGCATTTT.

The chain links TRBV5-1 to TRBJ1-2, with 8 bases lining up with TRBD1. From germline, CDR1 is SGHRS and CDR2 YFSETQ. J gave up 7 bases and V 4 bases, and 12 bases lay outside the gene matches. The CDR3 extends over 15 amino acids. The CDR3 is CASSPTDRAAGGYTF. In DNA, the CDR3 is TGCGCCAGCAGCCCAACGGACAGGGCTGCAGGTGGCTACACCTTC.

J is TRBJ2-1 and V is TRBV3-1 (or the pseudogene TRBV3-2), with 8 bases lining up with TRBD1. Trimming cost V 2 bases and J 6 bases; bases outside gene matches: 6. Germline CDR1 is LGHDT and CDR2 is YNNKEL (reference sequence). The CDR3 spans 15 residues. The CDR3 DNA is TGTGCCAGCAGCCAAAGGACAGGGTGGGTCAATGAGCAGTTCTTC. As protein: CASSQRTGWVNEQFF.

V gene TRBV29-1 combines with J gene TRBJ1-4; 7 bases match TRBD1. Trimming cost V 4 bases and J 3 bases; bases outside gene matches: 8. The germline V gene has CDR1 SQVTM and CDR2 ANQGSEA. The CDR3 covers 15 residues. The CDR3 DNA follows: TGCAGCGTTGTGGGTCAGGGGGTAGCTAATGAAAAACTGTTTTTT. It codes for CSVVGQGVANEKLFF. The variable domain in full, completed from reference TRBV29-1 and TRBJ1-4, reads SAVISQKPSRDICQRGTSLTIQCQVDSQVTMMFWYRQQPGQSLTLIATANQGSEATYESGFVIDKFPISRPNLTFSTLTVSNMSPEDSSIYLCSVVGQGVANEKLFFGSGTQLSVL.

This clone was observed a few times. This sequence joins TRBV19 and TRBJ2-5; D possibly corresponds to TRBD1 (6 bases). Germline lookup yields CDR1 LNHDA and CDR2 SQIVND (reference sequence). V gave up 7 bases and J gave up 5 bases, with 23 bases separating them. The CDR3 covers 16 residues. The DNA for the CDR3 is TGTGCCAGTAAAGGGCAGGGGAAGGACTTTTTGGAGACCCAGTACTTC. The encoded protein is CASKGQGKDFLETQYF.

The J gene is TRBJ1-3, the V gene TRBV3-1 (or the pseudogene TRBV3-2); D remains ambiguous. The CDR3 runs to 12 residues. Per germline, CDR1 LGHDT and CDR2 YNNKEL (reference sequence). With 11 bases removed from V and 0 bases from J, the gap between germline ends came to 8 bases. The chain's CDR3 is CACGPSGNTIYF. CDR3 bases: TGTGCCTGCGGGCCCTCTGGAAACACCATATATTTT.

The CDR3 here is CASSLGTGDFNQPQHF. DNA for the CDR3: TGTGCCAGCAGCCTCGGGACAGGGGATTTCAATCAGCCCCAGCATTTT. The chain links TRBV3-1 (or the pseudogene TRBV3-2) to TRBJ1-5; 10 bases are a match to TRBD1. V dropped 4 bases and J dropped 3; count of bases not matched to a gene: 6. This CDR3 spans 16 amino acids. The germline gives CDR1 LGHDT, CDR2 YNNKEL (reference sequence).

The chain has TRBV28 and TRBJ2-1, with 10 bases that match TRBD2. With V trimmed by 7 bases and J by 8 bases, 5 bases remained unmatched. Germline CDR1 MDHEN, CDR2 SYDVKM. This CDR3 has 13 residues. CDR3 bases: TGTGCCAGCAAGAGCGGGGGGGCCGATGAGCAGTTCTTC. The encoded protein is CASKSGGADEQFF.

This rearrangement joins TRBV28 to TRBJ2-1; no firm D call. Germline V gene data show CDR1 as MDHEN and CDR2 as SYDVKM. The ends were cut back, 6 bases at V and 0 bases at J, with 15 bases in the middle. The CDR3 length is 16 residues. The CDR3 DNA follows: TGTGCCAGCAGCCAGGTCGAAAAAGTCTCCTACAATGAGCAGTTCTTC. As protein: CASSQVEKVSYNEQFF. Together with reference TRBV28 and TRBJ2-1, the CDR3 gives the full variable domain: DVKVTQSSRYLVKRTGEKVFLECVQDMDHENMFWYRQDPGLGLRLIYFSYDVKMKEKGDIPEGYSVSREKKERFSLILESASTNQTSMYLCASSQVEKVSYNEQFFGPGTRLTVL.

The chain joins TRBV7-9 to TRBJ1-6; TRBD1 is a possible D gene (6 bases). The CDR3 totals 17 residues. With 4 bases removed from V and 9 bases from J, the gap between germline ends came to 22 bases. The germline V gene encodes CDR1 SEHNR and CDR2 FQNEAQ (reference sequence). CDR3 in amino acids: CASSSLLTGARGSPLHF. The CDR3, as DNA: TGTGCCAGCAGCTCCTTATTGACAGGCGCCAGGGGTTCACCCCTCCACTTT.

This clone appeared once. The chain links TRBV5-5 to TRBJ1-3, with D possibly being TRBD1 (6 bases). This CDR3 comprises 15 residues. Germline V gene data show CDR1 as SGHKS and CDR2 as YYEKEE (reference sequence). The V end lost 2 bases, the J end lost 3 bases, and 12 bases lay between the germline ends. CDR3 DNA sequence: TGTGCCAGCAGCTTCTTTGGGGGCGGTGGAAACACCATATATTTT. This sequence encodes CASSFFGGGGNTIYF.

V is TRBV6-5 and J is TRBJ1-1; the D gene is possibly TRBD1 (6 bases). The CDR3 covers 14 residues. The V gene lost 5 bases and the J gene lost 0 bases, with 10 bases spanning the gap. Germline lookup yields CDR1 MNHEY and CDR2 SVGAGI. The CDR3 nucleotides are TGTGCCAGCAGTAAGGACAGATTGAACACTGAAGCTTTCTTT. Translating it yields CASSKDRLNTEAFF.

V usage is TRBV6-6 and J usage is TRBJ1-1; 7 positions agree with TRBD1. The V gene end was trimmed by 7 bases and the J gene end by 0 bases; junction bases not matched to a gene: 11. Germline V gene lookup returns CDR1 MNHNY and CDR2 SVGAGI (reference sequence). The CDR3 totals 16 residues. In nucleotides, the CDR3 is TGTGCCAGCACAGGAGGGGGCCGAACCATGAACACTGAAGCTTTCTTT. Protein product: CASTGGGRTMNTEAFF.

The J gene is TRBJ1-2, the V gene TRBV27; no firm D call. CDR1 and CDR2 from the germline V gene are MNHEY and SMNVEV (reference sequence). The CDR3 consists of 13 residues. V was pared by 2 bases and J by 2 bases, with 6 bases between. In nucleotides, the CDR3 is TGTGCCAGCAGTTTACGGAGCAACTATGGCTACACCTTC. Its protein product is CASSLRSNYGYTF.

The V call is TRBV30, the J call TRBJ1-2, with 9 bases aligning to TRBD1. CDR1 is GTSNPN, CDR2 SVGIG, per germline (reference sequence). V lost 0 bases to trimming and J lost 1 base; unmatched junction nucleotides: 12. The CDR3 covers 18 residues. This chain's CDR3 is CAWSVGQGISRVNYGYTF. The DNA for the CDR3 is TGTGCCTGGAGTGTAGGACAGGGGATAAGTAGGGTTAACTATGGCTACACCTTC.

V is TRBV19 and J is TRBJ1-2; perhaps TRBD1 as D (6 bases). Between the trimmed V and J ends, which lost 7 bases and 4 bases, there was a span of 16 bases. The V gene's germline CDR1 is LNHDA and CDR2 SQIVND (reference sequence). This CDR3 region has 14 residues. The CDR3 DNA sequence: TGTGCCAGTACCACCCTTACAGGGAGCTATGGCTACACCTTC. Protein product: CASTTLTGSYGYTF.

This clone came up a few times. The chain carries TRBV28 and TRBJ2-7, with 8 bases that match TRBD1. CDR3 length: 16 amino acids. Germline trimming cut 6 bases from V and 7 bases from J; bases unmatched to any gene: 17. From germline, CDR1 is MDHEN and CDR2 SYDVKM. In DNA, the CDR3 is TGTGCCAGCAGACTAGGAGGGACAGGTGGTCTGAAGGAGCAGTACTTC. It translates to CASRLGGTGGLKEQYF.

The chain couples TRBV4-1 to TRBJ1-6; 7 nucleotides match TRBD1. The CDR3 sequence is 16 residues long. Unmatched junction bases numbered 3, after V lost 2 bases and J lost 2 bases. Looked up from germline, CDR1 is MGHRA and CDR2 is YSYEKL. CDR3 region: CASSQKGATYNSPLHF. CDR3 sequence (DNA): TGCGCCAGCAGCCAAAAGGGGGCTACCTATAATTCACCCCTCCACTTT.

The J gene is TRBJ1-6, the V gene TRBV7-9; 9 bases are a match to TRBD1. The CDR3 spans 16 residues. Germline CDR1 SEHNR, CDR2 FQNEAQ (reference sequence). The ends lost 5 bases at V and 10 bases at J; junction bases unmatched: 12. The CDR3 reads CASSPGTGTGNSPLHF. CDR3 in DNA: TGTGCCAGCAGCCCTGGGACCGGGACAGGGAACTCACCCCTCCACTTT.

This sequence joins TRBV19 and TRBJ2-7, with D perhaps matching TRBD2 (6 bases). This CDR3 is 13 amino acids long. V lost 3 bases to trimming and J lost 2 bases, with 8 bases between them. The V gene's germline CDR1 is LNHDA and CDR2 SQIVND (reference sequence). The CDR3 here is CASSITGAYEQYF. The CDR3 bases are TGTGCCAGTAGTATTACGGGGGCCTACGAGCAGTACTTC.

This clone is a singleton in its sample. This chain connects TRBV5-4 to TRBJ1-6, with 7 bases that match TRBD1. There are 15 residues in the CDR3. With 4 bases clipped from V and 7 bases from J, the junction kept 8 bases outside the gene matches. Germline assignment: CDR1 SGHNT and CDR2 YYREEE (reference sequence). CDR3: CASSGQTGSNSPLHF. CDR3 in DNA: TGTGCCAGCAGCGGCCAGACAGGGTCCAATTCACCCCTCCACTTT.

The chain combines TRBV2 with TRBJ2-2, with a weak D call TRBD1 (6 bases). V lost 8 bases, J lost 7 bases, and 14 bases lay in between. CDR1 is SNHLY and CDR2 is FYNNEI in the germline V gene. The CDR3 is 13 residues long. The CDR3 nucleotides are TGTGCCAGCTCCTTTGGGGGCAACGGGGAGCTGTTTTTT. Its translation is CASSFGGNGELFF.

V usage is TRBV30 and J usage is TRBJ2-2, with D maybe TRBD2 (5 bases). CDR3 length equals 15 residues. CDR1 is GTSNPN, CDR2 SVGIG, per germline (reference sequence). The ends were cut back, 4 bases at V and 3 bases at J, with 15 bases in the middle. CDR3 coding DNA: TGTGCCTGGAATGTCGGAGGCCCCGACACCGGGGAGCTGTTTTTT. It translates to CAWNVGGPDTGELFF.

The chain uses TRBV29-1 and TRBJ2-5; D may be TRBD1 (6 bases). Germline V gene lookup returns CDR1 SQVTM and CDR2 ANQGSEA. The CDR3 is 14 amino acids. V lost 7 bases and J lost 5, with 20 bases in between. The CDR3 loop reads CSASMGGGGETQYF. CDR3 sequence (DNA): TGCAGCGCGTCCATGGGCGGTGGGGGCGAGACCCAGTACTTC.